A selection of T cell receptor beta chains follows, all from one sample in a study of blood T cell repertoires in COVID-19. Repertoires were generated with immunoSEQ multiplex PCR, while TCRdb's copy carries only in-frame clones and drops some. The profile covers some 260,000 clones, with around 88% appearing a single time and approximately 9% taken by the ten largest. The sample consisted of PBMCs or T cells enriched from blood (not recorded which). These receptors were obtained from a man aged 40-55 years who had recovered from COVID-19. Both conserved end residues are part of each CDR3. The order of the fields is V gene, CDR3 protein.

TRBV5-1 CATRRGNEQYF
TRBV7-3 CASSLTYNSYEQYF
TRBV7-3 CASGASGSHEQFF
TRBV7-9 CASSSRTGNVMNTEAFF
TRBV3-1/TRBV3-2 CASSQVQSGGRGEQFF
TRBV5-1 CASSSGGVNTEAFF
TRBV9 CASSVTGWETQYF
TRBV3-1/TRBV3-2 CASSQEGSRGLGETQYF
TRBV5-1 CASSLGQEYGYTF
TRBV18 CASSPFTESSTDTQYF
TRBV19 CASSIYRGKETQYF
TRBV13 CASSGQGFGEQYF
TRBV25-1 CASTRDRVPETQYF
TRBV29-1 CSVGLSGQGAYEQYF
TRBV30 CASGQNNSPLHF
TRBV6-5 CASSYGSRDTQYF
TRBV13 CASSLGSGKGNEQFF
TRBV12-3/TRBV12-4 CARQGTDTQYF
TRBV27 CASRGANTGELFF
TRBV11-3 CASSLDSSGGTDTQYF
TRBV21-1 CASSREGDQPQHF
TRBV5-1 CASSPGTSGASSYNEQFF
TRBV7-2 CASLRGGSVNEQFF
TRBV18 CASSRRGQGLDQPQHF
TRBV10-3 CAISGGLAGGETQYF
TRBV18 CASSMGQLNGELFF
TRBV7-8 CASSGTGVPSIYF
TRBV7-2 CASSLSGPAGGSETQYF
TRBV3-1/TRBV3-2 CASSQGRGGIQETQYF
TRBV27 CASSSPYRADGYTF
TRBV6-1 CASSELSHSGGTGVTYEQYF
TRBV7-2 CASSLIAGVEETQYF
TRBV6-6 CASSYTQDIAKNIQYF
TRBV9 CASGRGIETQYF
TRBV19 CASRRDRGHGYTF
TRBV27 CASSLTAGVYGYTF
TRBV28 CASSSPELVYNEQFF
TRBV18 CASSPSDSTGNTIYF
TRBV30 CAWSTGGLNTQYF
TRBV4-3 CASSQDLGGGAGWETQYF
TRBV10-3 CAISEVGISYGYTF
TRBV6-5 CASSYLQGAYEQYF
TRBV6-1 CASSEIVRGTEAFF
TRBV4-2 CASSSTGTEQETQYF